These 16 T cell receptor beta chains were all obtained from the same sample, sequenced in a study of blood T cells in healthy people across ages. The use of a sample-barcoded 5' primer and a J-beta primer mix characterized a second PCR of roughly 6 to 11 cycles. TCRdb redid the calling of the 5' RACE reads with MiXCR, one entry per CDR3 protein. The sample records about 680,000 distinct CDR3 sequences, more than 40% being singletons. The sequencing sample was made of blood. All receptors come from a woman aged 60-75 years in good health.

The V call is TRBV20-1, the J call TRBJ2-7; TRBD1 matches 7 bases. Germline CDR1 DFQATT, CDR2 SNEGSKA (reference sequence). CDR3 length equals 13 residues. J lost 5 bases, V lost 3 bases, and 7 bases had no gene match. The CDR3 sequence is CSASPDRTHEQYF. The CDR3 DNA follows: TGCAGTGCTAGCCCGGACAGGACCCACGAGCAGTACTTC.

J is TRBJ1-1 and V is TRBV21-1. TRBV21-1 is tagged as a pseudogene. The CDR3 spans 12 residues. The chain's CDR3 is CASSQRPLGAFF. The CDR3 nucleotides read TGTGCCAGCAGCCAGAGGCCTCTGGGCGCTTTCTTT.

In the case of this clonotype: A junction end diverges from the germline sequence, so it may reflect a read error. This chain joins TRBV7-9 and TRBJ2-6, with a tentative D call TRBD1 (5 bases). The V gene's germline CDR1 is SEHNR and CDR2 FQNEAQ (reference sequence). The CDR3 consists of 16 residues. Written as DNA, the CDR3 is TGTGCCAGCAGCGCCGTTTTCGACTCTGGGGCCAACGTCCCGACTTTC. This codes for CASSAVFDSGANVPTF.

This chain links TRBV7-2 with TRBJ2-3, with a tentative D call TRBD1 (6 bases). This CDR3 comprises 15 residues. V lost 0 bases, J lost 2 bases, and 9 bases lay in between. Germline values: CDR1 SGHTA, CDR2 FQGNSA. CDR3 coding DNA: TGTGCCAGCAGCTTAGCGACGGGACACACAGATACGCAGTATTTT. This gives the protein CASSLATGHTDTQYF.

The chain has TRBV20-1 and TRBJ2-5, with D maybe TRBD2 (5 bases). Germline CDR1 reads DFQATT; CDR2 reads SNEGSKA (reference sequence). Trimming stripped 1 base from V and 11 bases from J, with 17 bases between. This CDR3 region has 13 residues. CDR3 bases: TGCAGTGCTAGAGCCGGACTCGACAATGAGCAGTACTTC. Its translation: CSARAGLDNEQYF.

The CDR3 reads CSVGPKLQLNTEAFF. The CDR3 bases are TGCAGCGTTGGGCCCAAACTCCAGTTGAACACTGAAGCTTTCTTT. The gene calls are TRBV29-1 and TRBJ1-1; D unresolved. V was shortened by 4 bases and J by 0 bases, with 15 bases between the two germline ends. CDR3 length equals 15 residues. CDR1 and CDR2 from the germline V gene are SQVTM and ANQGSEA.

CDR3: CASSVRLAGAYEQYF. The CDR3 region has the DNA TGTGCCAGCAGTGTCAGACTAGCGGGCGCTTACGAGCAGTACTTC. The chain has TRBV2 and TRBJ2-4; 10 positions match TRBD2. The J call could be wrong; TRBJ2-7 is a better fit for the DNA end. The CDR3 length is 15 residues. CDR1 SNHLY and CDR2 FYNNEI come from the germline V gene.

This clonotype has only a few counts. The V and J genes are TRBV14 and TRBJ1-4; D is ambiguous. Germline CDR1 is SGHDN and CDR2 is FVKESK. V was trimmed by 9 bases and J by 5 bases, leaving 19 bases between them. CDR3 size: 15 residues. CDR3 sequence: CASSDYGRKNEKLFF. The CDR3 coding sequence is TGTGCCAGTTCAGATTATGGACGGAAGAATGAAAAACTGTTTTTT.

The chain joins TRBV24-1 to TRBJ2-6, with D unresolved. Between the trimmed V and J ends, which lost 5 bases and 2 bases, there was a span of 9 bases. The CDR3 totals 15 residues. Germline loops: CDR1 KGHDR, CDR2 SFDVKD. Here the CDR3 DNA reads TGTGCCACCAGTGTGATCTACGCTGGGGCCAACGTCCTGACTTTC. The encoded protein is CATSVIYAGANVLTF.

This clonotype showed up many times. This chain connects TRBV7-2 to TRBJ2-7, with a tentative D call TRBD2 (6 bases). V dropped 3 bases and J dropped 7 bases, with 13 bases sitting between them. The CDR3 spans 13 residues. CDR1 is SGHTA, CDR2 FQGNSA, per germline. Here the CDR3 reads CASSFGGMEEQYF. In DNA form, the CDR3 reads TGTGCCAGCAGCTTTGGCGGGATGGAAGAGCAGTACTTC.

The CDR3 sequence is CASSDNEQYF. Here the CDR3 DNA reads TGTGCCAGCAGCGACAATGAGCAGTACTTC. V gene TRBV12-3 or TRBV12-4 combines with J gene TRBJ2-1; D gene unclear. The J call may be mistaken, given a closer DNA end match to TRBJ2-7. The CDR3 is 10 residues long.

This sequence joins TRBV7-3 and TRBJ2-5; 9 bases line up with TRBD1. The CDR3 sequence is 13 residues long. Germline CDR1 and CDR2: SGHTA and FQGTGA. V was pared by 5 bases and J by 11 bases, with 9 bases of the junction left unmatched. The CDR3 nucleotides are TGTGCCAGCAGCCGGGACAGGGCCTCACAGCAGTACTTC. Translation gives CASSRDRASQQYF.

V is TRBV29-1 and J is TRBJ1-1; tentative D call: TRBD1 (5 bases). The length of the CDR3 is 13 residues. The ends were cut back, 8 bases at V and 2 bases at J, with 15 bases in the middle. CDR1 SQVTM and CDR2 ANQGSEA come from the germline V gene. The CDR3 here is CSFTGLANTEAFF. The DNA for the CDR3 is TGCAGCTTCACAGGATTGGCAAACACTGAAGCTTTCTTT.

CDR3 in amino acids: CASSFDIYNEQFF. DNA for the CDR3: TGCGCCAGCAGCTTCGACATCTACAATGAGCAGTTCTTC. The V gene is TRBV5-1, the J gene TRBJ2-1, with D uncertain. Trimming took 2 bases from V and 3 from J, leaving 6 bases between them. The CDR3 runs 13 residues. Germline values: CDR1 SGHRS, CDR2 YFSETQ.

CDR3 DNA: TGTGCCAGCAGTTTTCTTCGCTATGGCTACACCTTC. As protein: CASSFLRYGYTF. The chain links TRBV28 to TRBJ1-2, with D hard to call. CDR1 is MDHEN, CDR2 SYDVKM, per germline. The CDR3 sequence is 12 residues long. Trimming took 3 bases from V and 4 from J, leaving 6 bases between them.

This clonotype appeared a few times. V usage is TRBV10-3 and J usage is TRBJ2-7; a possible D gene is TRBD2 (6 bases). Trimming took off 9 bases at V and 0 bases at J, with 12 bases between the two ends. The CDR3 is made up of 13 amino acids. Germline V gene data show CDR1 as ENHRY and CDR2 as SYGVKD. CDR3: CAIRTGSSYEQYF. The CDR3 DNA follows: TGTGCCATAAGGACCGGGAGCTCCTACGAGCAGTACTTC.